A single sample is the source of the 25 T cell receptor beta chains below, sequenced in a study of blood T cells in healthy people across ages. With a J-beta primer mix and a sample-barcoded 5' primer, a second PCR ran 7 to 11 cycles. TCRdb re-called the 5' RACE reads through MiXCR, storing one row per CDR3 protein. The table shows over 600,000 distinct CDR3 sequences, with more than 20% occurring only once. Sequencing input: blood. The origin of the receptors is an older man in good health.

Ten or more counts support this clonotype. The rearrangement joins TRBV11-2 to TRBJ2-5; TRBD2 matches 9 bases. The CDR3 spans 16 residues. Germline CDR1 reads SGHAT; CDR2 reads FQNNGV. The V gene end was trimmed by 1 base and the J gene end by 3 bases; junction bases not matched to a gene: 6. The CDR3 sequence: CASSLGAGGPEETQYF. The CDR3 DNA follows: TGTGCCAGCAGCTTAGGGGCGGGAGGGCCTGAAGAGACCCAGTACTTC. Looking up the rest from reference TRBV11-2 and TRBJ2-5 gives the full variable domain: EAGVAQSPRYKIIEKRQSVAFWCNPISGHATLYWYQQILGQGPKLLIQFQNNGVVDDSQLPKDRFSAERLKGVDSTLKIQPAKLEDSAVYLCASSLGAGGPEETQYFGPGTRLLVL.

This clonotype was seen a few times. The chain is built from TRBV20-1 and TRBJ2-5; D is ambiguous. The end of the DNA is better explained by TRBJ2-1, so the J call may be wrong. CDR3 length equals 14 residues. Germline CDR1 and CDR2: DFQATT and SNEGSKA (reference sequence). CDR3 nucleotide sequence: TGCAGTGCTAGAGATCGTCGGACCGTCAATGAGCAGTTCTTC. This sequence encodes CSARDRRTVNEQFF.

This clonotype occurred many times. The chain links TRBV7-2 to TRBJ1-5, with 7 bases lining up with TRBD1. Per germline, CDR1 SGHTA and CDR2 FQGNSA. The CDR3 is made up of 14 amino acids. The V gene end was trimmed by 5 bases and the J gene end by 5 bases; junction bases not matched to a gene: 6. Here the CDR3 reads CASSPRQGDQPQHF. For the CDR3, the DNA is TGTGCCAGCAGCCCAAGACAGGGTGATCAGCCCCAGCATTTT.

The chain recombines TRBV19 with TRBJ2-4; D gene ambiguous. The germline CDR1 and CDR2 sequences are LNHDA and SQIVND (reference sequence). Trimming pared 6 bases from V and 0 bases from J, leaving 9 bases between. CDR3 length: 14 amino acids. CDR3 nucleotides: TGTGCCAGTAGCGGTGAGTTAGCCAAAAACATTCAGTACTTC. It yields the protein CASSGELAKNIQYF. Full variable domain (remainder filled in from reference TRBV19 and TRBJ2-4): DGGITQSPKYLFRKEGQNVTLSCEQNLNHDAMYWYRQDPGQGLRLIYYSQIVNDFQKGDIAEGYSVSREKKESFPLTVTSAQKNPTAFYLCASSGELAKNIQYFGAGTRLSVL.

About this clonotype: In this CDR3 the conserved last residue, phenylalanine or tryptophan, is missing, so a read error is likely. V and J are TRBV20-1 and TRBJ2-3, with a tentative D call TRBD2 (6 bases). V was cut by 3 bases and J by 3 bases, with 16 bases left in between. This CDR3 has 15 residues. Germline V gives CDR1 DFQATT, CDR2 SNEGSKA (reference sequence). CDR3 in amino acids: CSASAGLRGTDTQYL. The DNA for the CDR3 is TGCAGTGCTAGTGCGGGCTTGCGGGGAACAGATACGCAGTATTTG.

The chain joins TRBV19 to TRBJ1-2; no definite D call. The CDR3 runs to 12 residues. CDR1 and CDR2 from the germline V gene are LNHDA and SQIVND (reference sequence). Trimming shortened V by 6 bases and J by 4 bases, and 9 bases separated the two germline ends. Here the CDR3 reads CASRSVTYGYTF. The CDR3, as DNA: TGTGCCAGTAGGAGCGTTACCTATGGCTACACCTTC.

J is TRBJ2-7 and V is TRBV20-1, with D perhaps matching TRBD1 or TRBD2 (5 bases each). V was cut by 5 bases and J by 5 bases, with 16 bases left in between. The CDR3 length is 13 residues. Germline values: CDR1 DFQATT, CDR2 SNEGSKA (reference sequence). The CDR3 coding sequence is TGCAGTGCTTTTCCGGGACCATCCGACGAGCAGTACTTC. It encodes CSAFPGPSDEQYF.

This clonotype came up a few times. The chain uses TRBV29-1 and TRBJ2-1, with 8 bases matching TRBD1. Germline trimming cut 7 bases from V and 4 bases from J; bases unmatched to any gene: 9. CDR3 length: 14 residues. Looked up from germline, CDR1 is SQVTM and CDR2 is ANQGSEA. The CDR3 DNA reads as TGCAGCGCACAACAGGGGGTGGGTTACAATGAGCAGTTCTTC. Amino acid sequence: CSAQQGVGYNEQFF.

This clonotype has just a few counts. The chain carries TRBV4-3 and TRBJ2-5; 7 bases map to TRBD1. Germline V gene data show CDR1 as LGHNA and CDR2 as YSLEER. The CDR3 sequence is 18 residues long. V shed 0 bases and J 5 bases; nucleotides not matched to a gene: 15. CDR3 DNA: TGCGCCAGCAGCCAAGATCGCACAGGGGCGATTTTCGTGGAGACCCAGTACTTC. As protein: CASSQDRTGAIFVETQYF.

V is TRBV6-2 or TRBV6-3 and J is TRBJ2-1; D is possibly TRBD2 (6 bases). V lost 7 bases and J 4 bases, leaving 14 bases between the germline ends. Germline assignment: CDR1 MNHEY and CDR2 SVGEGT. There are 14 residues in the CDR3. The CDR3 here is CASIRDSLYNEQFF. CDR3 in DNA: TGTGCCAGCATCCGGGACTCACTTTACAATGAGCAGTTCTTC.

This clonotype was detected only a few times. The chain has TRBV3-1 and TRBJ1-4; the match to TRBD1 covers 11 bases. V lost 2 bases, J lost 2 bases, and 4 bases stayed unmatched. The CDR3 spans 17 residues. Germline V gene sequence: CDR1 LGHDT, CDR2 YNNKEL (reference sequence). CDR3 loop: CASSQRTGGTTNEKLFF. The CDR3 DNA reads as TGTGCCAGCAGCCAACGGACAGGGGGCACTACTAATGAAAAACTGTTTTTT.

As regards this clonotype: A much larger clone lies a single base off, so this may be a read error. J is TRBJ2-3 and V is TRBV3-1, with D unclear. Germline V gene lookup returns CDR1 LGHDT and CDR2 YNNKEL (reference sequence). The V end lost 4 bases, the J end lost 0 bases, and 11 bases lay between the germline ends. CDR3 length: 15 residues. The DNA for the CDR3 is TGTGCCAGCAGCCTCCAAATGGCTAGCACAGATACGCAGTATTTT. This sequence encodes CASSLQMASTDTQYF.

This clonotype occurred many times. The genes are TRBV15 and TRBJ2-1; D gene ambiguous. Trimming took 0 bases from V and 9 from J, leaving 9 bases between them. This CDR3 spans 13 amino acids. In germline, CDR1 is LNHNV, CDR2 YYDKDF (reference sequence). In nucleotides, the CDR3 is TGTGCCACCAGCAGAGATAACAACGGTGAGCAGTTCTTC. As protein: CATSRDNNGEQFF. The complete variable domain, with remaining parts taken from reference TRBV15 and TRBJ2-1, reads DAMVIQNPRYQVTQFGKPVTLSCSQTLNHNVMYWYQQKSSQAPKLLFHYYDKDFNNEADTPDNFQSRRPNTSFCFLDIRSPGLGDTAMYLCATSRDNNGEQFFGPGTRLTVL.

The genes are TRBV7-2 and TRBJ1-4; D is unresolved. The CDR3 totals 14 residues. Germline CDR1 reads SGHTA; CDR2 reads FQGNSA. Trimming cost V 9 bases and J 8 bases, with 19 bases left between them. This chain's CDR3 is CASRDGPYNEKLFF. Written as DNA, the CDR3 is TGTGCCAGTCGGGATGGGCCCTATAACGAAAAACTGTTTTTT. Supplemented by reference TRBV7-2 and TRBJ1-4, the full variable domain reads GAGVSQSPSNKVTEKGKDVELRCDPISGHTALYWYRQSLGQGLEFLIYFQGNSAPDKSGLPSDRFSAERTGGSVSTLTIQRTQQEDSAVYLCASRDGPYNEKLFFGSGTQLSVL.

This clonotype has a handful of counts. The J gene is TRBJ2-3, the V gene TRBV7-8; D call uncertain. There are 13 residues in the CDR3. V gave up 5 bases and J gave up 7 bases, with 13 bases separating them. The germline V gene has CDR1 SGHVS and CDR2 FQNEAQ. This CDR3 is CASSEPETHTQYF. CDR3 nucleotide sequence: TGTGCCAGCAGCGAGCCAGAGACTCATACGCAGTATTTT.

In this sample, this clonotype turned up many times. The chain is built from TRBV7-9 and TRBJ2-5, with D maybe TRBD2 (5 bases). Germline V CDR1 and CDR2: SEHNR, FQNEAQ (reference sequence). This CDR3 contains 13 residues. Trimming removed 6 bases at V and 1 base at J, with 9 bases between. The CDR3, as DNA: TGTGCCAGCAGTGAGAGCGGCCAAGAGACCCAGTACTTC. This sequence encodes CASSESGQETQYF.

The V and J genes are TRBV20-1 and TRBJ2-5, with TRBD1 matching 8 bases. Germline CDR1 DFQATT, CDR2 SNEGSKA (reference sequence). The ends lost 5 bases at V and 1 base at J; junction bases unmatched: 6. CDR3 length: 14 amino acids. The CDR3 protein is CSARGQGVQETQYF. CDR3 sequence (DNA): TGCAGTGCTCGAGGACAGGGAGTCCAAGAGACCCAGTACTTC.

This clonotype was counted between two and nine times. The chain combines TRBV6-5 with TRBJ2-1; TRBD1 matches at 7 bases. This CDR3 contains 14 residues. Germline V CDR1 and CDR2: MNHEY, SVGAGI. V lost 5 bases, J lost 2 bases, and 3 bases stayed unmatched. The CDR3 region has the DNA TGTGCCAGCAGTCGGGGACAGCCCTACAATGAGCAGTTCTTC. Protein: CASSRGQPYNEQFF.

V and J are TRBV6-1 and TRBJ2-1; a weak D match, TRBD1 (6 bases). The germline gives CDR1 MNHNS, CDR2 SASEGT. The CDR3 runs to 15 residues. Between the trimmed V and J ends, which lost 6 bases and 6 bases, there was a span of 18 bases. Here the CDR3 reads CASRKTRGGCNEQFF. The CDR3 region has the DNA TGTGCCAGCAGGAAGACGAGAGGGGGATGCAATGAGCAGTTCTTC.

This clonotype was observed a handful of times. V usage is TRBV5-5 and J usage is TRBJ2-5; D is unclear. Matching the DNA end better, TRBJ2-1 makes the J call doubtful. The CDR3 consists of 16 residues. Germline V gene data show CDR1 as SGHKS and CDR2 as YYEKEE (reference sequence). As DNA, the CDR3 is TGTGCCAGCAGCTTGGTCAGTACGCTTACTAACAATGAGCAGTTCTTC. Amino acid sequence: CASSLVSTLTNNEQFF.

The CDR3 DNA reads as TGCAGCGTTCGGTGGGAGGGGTTGATGCATGAGCAGTTCTTC. Its translation is CSVRWEGLMHEQFF. V usage is TRBV29-1 and J usage is TRBJ2-5; 7 nucleotides align to TRBD2. The J call may not be correct, given that the DNA end is closer to TRBJ2-1. This CDR3 comprises 14 residues. In germline, CDR1 is SQVTM, CDR2 ANQGSEA.

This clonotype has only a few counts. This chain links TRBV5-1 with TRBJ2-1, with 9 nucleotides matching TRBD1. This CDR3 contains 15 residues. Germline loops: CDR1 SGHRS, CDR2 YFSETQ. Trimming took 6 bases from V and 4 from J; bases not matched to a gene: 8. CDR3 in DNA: TGCGCCAGCATTCCCGGGACAGGGTTATACAATGAGCAGTTCTTC. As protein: CASIPGTGLYNEQFF. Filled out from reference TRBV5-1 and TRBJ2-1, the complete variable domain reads KAGVTQTPRYLIKTRGQQVTLSCSPISGHRSVSWYQQTPGQGLQFLFEYFSETQRNKGNFPGRFSGRQFSNSRSEMNVSTLELGDSALYLCASIPGTGLYNEQFFGPGTRLTVL.

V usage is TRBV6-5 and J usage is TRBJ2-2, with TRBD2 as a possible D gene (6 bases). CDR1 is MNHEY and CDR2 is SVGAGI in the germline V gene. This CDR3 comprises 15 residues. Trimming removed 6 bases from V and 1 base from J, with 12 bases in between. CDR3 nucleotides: TGTGCCAGCAGATCGCGACTAGGGAACACCGGGGAGCTGTTTTTT. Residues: CASRSRLGNTGELFF.

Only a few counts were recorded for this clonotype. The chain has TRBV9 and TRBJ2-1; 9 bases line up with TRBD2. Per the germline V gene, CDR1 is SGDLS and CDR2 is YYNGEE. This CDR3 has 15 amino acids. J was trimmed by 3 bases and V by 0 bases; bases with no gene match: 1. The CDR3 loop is CASSVVTSGYNEQFF. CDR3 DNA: TGTGCCAGCAGCGTAGTGACTAGCGGCTACAATGAGCAGTTCTTC.

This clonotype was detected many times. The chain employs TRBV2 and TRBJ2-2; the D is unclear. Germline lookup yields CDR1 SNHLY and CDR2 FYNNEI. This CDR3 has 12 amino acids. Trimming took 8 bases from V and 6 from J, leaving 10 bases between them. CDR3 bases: TGTGCCAGCGCTAGTGGCGCCGGGGAGCTGTTTTTT. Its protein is CASASGAGELFF.